These 12 T cell receptor beta chains were all obtained from the same sample, sequenced in a study of blood T cell repertoires in COVID-19. The table came from immunoSEQ multiplex PCR; TCRdb's copy has only in-frame clones and leaves some out. The sample has 250,000 or so clones, about nine tenths seen once. The sequenced material came from PBMCs or T cells enriched from blood (not recorded which). These receptors were collected from a woman aged 25 to 39 with acute COVID-19.

The CDR3 here is CASHNVQGSNEQYF. The CDR3 DNA sequence: TGTGCCAGCCATAATGTACAGGGGTCCAACGAGCAGTACTTC. This sequence joins TRBV7-8 and TRBJ2-7; 7 bases fit TRBD1. With 8 bases clipped from V and 5 bases from J, the junction kept 12 bases outside the gene matches. The CDR3 runs 14 residues. CDR1 and CDR2 from the germline V gene are SGHVS and FQNEAQ.

The chain carries TRBV27 and TRBJ2-7, with TRBD2 matching over 14 bases. CDR3 size: 23 residues. The V gene end was trimmed by 5 bases and the J gene end by 2 bases; junction bases not matched to a gene: 26. Germline V lookup: CDR1 MNHEY, CDR2 SMNVEV (reference sequence). CDR3 DNA: TGTGCCAGCAGTGGCCGGGCAGCCTCAGAAACCGGGACTAGCGGGAGAGTCACCTACGAGCAGTACTTC. It yields the protein CASSGRAASETGTSGRVTYEQYF.

Points on this clone: The same CDR3 can be traced to other DNA sequences in this sample. The chain links TRBV28 to TRBJ1-6; 8 nucleotides align to TRBD1. V lost 6 bases and J lost 10; bases outside the gene matches: 5. The CDR3 contains 13 residues. Germline CDR1 is MDHEN and CDR2 is SYDVKM. The CDR3 sequence: CASRDTGGSPLHF. The CDR3 nucleotides are TGTGCCAGCAGGGACACAGGGGGATCACCCCTCCACTTT.

The chain couples TRBV4-2 to TRBJ2-1; possibly TRBD1 for D (5 bases). This CDR3 contains 14 residues. Per germline, CDR1 LGHNA and CDR2 YNFKEQ. V was cut by 0 bases and J by 9 bases, with 12 bases left in between. Here the CDR3 reads CASSQDSLGVEQFF. In DNA, the CDR3 is TGTGCCAGCAGCCAAGACTCCCTAGGGGTTGAGCAGTTCTTC.

This chain uses TRBV5-1 with TRBJ2-1, with D perhaps matching TRBD1 (6 bases). The ends were cut back, 6 bases at V and 10 bases at J, with 20 bases in the middle. The germline CDR1 and CDR2 sequences are SGHRS and YFSETQ. CDR3 length: 14 residues. The CDR3 spells CASTPDGGQGEQFF. DNA of the CDR3: TGCGCCAGCACCCCGGACGGCGGCCAGGGGGAGCAGTTCTTC. Full variable domain (rest looked up from reference TRBV5-1 and TRBJ2-1): KAGVTQTPRYLIKTRGQQVTLSCSPISGHRSVSWYQQTPGQGLQFLFEYFSETQRNKGNFPGRFSGRQFSNSRSEMNVSTLELGDSALYLCASTPDGGQGEQFFGPGTRLTVL.

The chain is built from TRBV4-1 and TRBJ1-5; D perhaps matches TRBD1 (5 bases). The CDR3 has 17 residues. Germline V lookup: CDR1 MGHRA, CDR2 YSYEKL. Between the trimmed V and J ends, which lost 0 bases and 5 bases, there was a span of 17 bases. CDR3 in DNA: TGCGCCAGCAGCCAAGAAGCAGGGCCGGGAGGTGATCAGCCCCAGCATTTT. It translates to CASSQEAGPGGDQPQHF.

The sample holds a few counts of this clone. The chain employs TRBV30 and TRBJ1-3; D call uncertain. CDR3 length equals 12 residues. V lost 3 bases and J lost 4, with 7 bases in between. The germline gives CDR1 GTSNPN, CDR2 SVGIG (reference sequence). The CDR3 nucleotides read TGTGCCTGGAGCCTTACAGGAAACACCATATATTTT. Amino acid sequence: CAWSLTGNTIYF.

This sequence joins TRBV10-2 and TRBJ2-7, with a tentative D call TRBD1 (6 bases). The V end was cut by 6 bases, the J end by 6 bases, with 15 bases between. This CDR3 has 13 residues. Per the germline V gene, CDR1 is WSHSY and CDR2 is SAAADI. The CDR3 DNA reads as TGCGCCAGCAGCGTACAGGGAAGGCTCGAGCAGTACTTC. Translated: CASSVQGRLEQYF.

This clone was seen just once. The chain is built from TRBV18 and TRBJ2-1, with 10 bases aligning to TRBD2. The V gene end was trimmed by 1 base and the J gene end by 1 base; junction bases not matched to a gene: 10. The CDR3 is 19 residues long. Germline values: CDR1 KGHSH, CDR2 LQKENI. The DNA for the CDR3 is TGTGCCAGCTCACCACGCTTACTACTGACTAGCGGGTCCTACAATGAGCAGTTCTTC. It specifies CASSPRLLLTSGSYNEQFF.

This clone occurred a few times. The chain couples TRBV6-5 to TRBJ1-6; D not resolved. CDR1 and CDR2 (germline): MNHEY, SVGAGI. V shed 2 bases and J shed 7 bases, with 12 bases lying between them. This CDR3 region has 15 residues. The CDR3 sequence: CASSYREQANSPLHF. CDR3 nucleotide sequence: TGTGCCAGCAGTTACCGTGAGCAGGCGAATTCACCCCTCCACTTT.

The rearrangement uses TRBV18 and TRBJ2-7; 7 bases match TRBD1. The CDR3 runs to 15 residues. J was trimmed by 1 base and V by 6 bases; bases with no gene match: 9. The germline V gene has CDR1 KGHSH and CDR2 LQKENI. CDR3 protein: CASSEGTANSYEQYF. In DNA form, the CDR3 reads TGTGCCAGCTCCGAGGGGACAGCGAATTCCTACGAGCAGTACTTC.

CDR3 nucleotide sequence: TGTGCCAGCAGCCCGATAGCGGGAGAGTTTGGAGAGACCCAGTACTTC. It translates to CASSPIAGEFGETQYF. The chain employs TRBV7-7 and TRBJ2-5; 9 bases map to TRBD2. CDR1 is SSHAT and CDR2 is FNYEAQ in the germline V gene (reference sequence). The CDR3 totals 16 residues. J was trimmed by 4 bases and V by 5 bases; bases with no gene match: 11.